This T cell receptor (beta chain) was captured in a study of blood T cells in healthy people across ages. Broader study findings: Older age went with lower TCR beta diversity per million T cells, in a roughly linear way.

Germline V gene data show CDR1 as SGHAT and CDR2 as FQNNGV. CDR3 length: 14 amino acids. Comments on this clonotype: What it binds is unknown.

Individuals who donated were healthy Caucasians from Russia aged roughly 6 to 90. A second about 7 to 11 cycle PCR used barcoded and J-beta primers. TCRdb analysed the 5' RACE reads with MiXCR anew, one entry per CDR3 protein. The sample includes about 1.4 million distinct CDR3 sequences, around 55% of them seen just once. The TCR was taken from a man younger than 35 in good health. The sequenced material came from blood. The rearrangement uses TRBV11-2 and TRBJ2-5, with D possibly being TRBD2 (6 bases). The J call may be mistaken, given a closer DNA end match to TRBJ2-7. CDR3 in DNA: TGTGCCAGCAGCTTGGGACTCGTACCAAGCGAGCAGTACTTC. Translation: CASSLGLVPSEQYF.